This T cell receptor beta chain emerged from a study of Graves' ophthalmopathy and Graves' hyperthyroidism. This CDR3 is 16 amino acids long. CDR1 SQVTM and CDR2 ANQGSEA come from the germline V gene. With V trimmed by 4 bases and J by 3 bases, 10 bases remained unmatched. Amplification of TCR beta CDR3 regions used RNA transcripts. HTBI primers were used in a first-round RT-PCR, which preceded a second-round multiplex PCR. TCRdb recomputed calls from the multiplex PCR reads with MiXCR, one row per CDR3 protein. The profile covers about 40,000 distinct CDR3 sequences, with approximately 52% appearing a single time and more than 15% taken by the ten largest. PBMCs originated in 7.5 to 10 ml of fresh peripheral blood.

The V call is TRBV29-1, the J call TRBJ2-1; 9 bases align to TRBD2. Specimen: peripheral blood. This receptor was identified in an adult man with Graves' ophthalmopathy. As DNA, the CDR3 is TGCAGCGTTGGGGGAGGAGCGGGAGGCATCTACAATGAGCAGTTCTTC. It encodes CSVGGGAGGIYNEQFF.